These 13 T cell receptor beta chains were sequenced from one sample in a study of cytomegalovirus exposure and HLA in healthy donors. In the PCR, 60 Vbeta and 13 Jbeta primers were used. The data were produced by immunoSEQ multiplex PCR, yet TCRdb's version contains in-frame clones alone and is incomplete. The table for this sample gives over 25,000 clones. Specimen: PBMCs. The source of these receptors is a man aged 25-40 years in good health and CMV-seronegative.

This chain connects TRBV6-4 to TRBJ2-1; 9 positions match TRBD2. The CDR3 has 15 amino acids. Germline-derived CDR1 and CDR2 are MRHNA and SNTAGT. Germline trimming cut 3 bases from V and 4 bases from J; bases unmatched to any gene: 4. CDR3 region: CASSERGGSYNEQFF. The DNA of the CDR3 is TGTGCCAGCAGTGAGCGGGGGGGAAGTTACAATGAGCAGTTCTTC.

V usage is TRBV7-9 and J usage is TRBJ2-5; 7 bases are shared with TRBD2. Germline V CDR1 and CDR2: SEHNR, FQNEAQ (reference sequence). The CDR3 is 12 amino acids. V lost 11 bases, J lost 1 base, and 4 bases stayed unmatched. CDR3 protein: CAWGEGQETQYF. DNA for the CDR3: TGTGCCTGGGGGGAGGGCCAAGAGACCCAGTACTTC.

The V gene is TRBV5-1, the J gene TRBJ2-2; 8 bases map to TRBD1. Germline V gives CDR1 SGHRS, CDR2 YFSETQ. V was pared by 4 bases and J by 7 bases, with 9 bases of the junction left unmatched. The CDR3 is 15 residues long. The CDR3 loop reads CASSLPQGADGELFF. The CDR3 DNA sequence: TGCGCCAGCAGCCTCCCCCAGGGGGCAGACGGGGAGCTGTTTTTT.

The rearrangement links TRBV7-9 to TRBJ2-7; 7 positions match TRBD2. V gave up 5 bases and J gave up 0 bases; unmatched junction bases: 7. This CDR3 region has 15 residues. The germline CDR1 and CDR2 sequences are SEHNR and FQNEAQ (reference sequence). CDR3 protein: CASSPKGTTSYEQYF. In DNA form, the CDR3 reads TGTGCCAGCAGCCCTAAGGGGACTACCTCCTACGAGCAGTACTTC.

V is TRBV11-1 and J is TRBJ2-3, with TRBD2 identical over 10 bases. With V trimmed by 5 bases and J by 5 bases, 7 bases remained unmatched. Germline assignment: CDR1 SGHAT and CDR2 FQDESV (reference sequence). CDR3 length: 15 amino acids. The CDR3, as DNA: TGTGCCAGCAGCCCGACGTTAGCGGGAGGAGATACGCAGTATTTT. Translated, it gives CASSPTLAGGDTQYF.

The V gene is TRBV9, the J gene TRBJ1-2; 8 bases align to TRBD1. The CDR3 sequence is 14 residues long. Germline CDR1 SGDLS, CDR2 YYNGEE. The V segment lost 4 bases and the J segment 8 bases; nucleotides outside the gene matches: 10. CDR3 residues: CASSSNRRDRGYTF. The CDR3 DNA follows: TGTGCCAGCAGCTCTAACCGCCGGGACAGGGGCTACACCTTC.

The rearrangement joins TRBV28 to TRBJ1-5; possibly TRBD1 for D (6 bases). The CDR3 is made up of 15 amino acids. Trimming took 1 base from V and 3 from J, leaving 10 bases between them. Germline lookup yields CDR1 MDHEN and CDR2 SYDVKM. This CDR3 reads CASSLFTGLNQPQHF. CDR3 nucleotides: TGTGCCAGCAGTTTATTCACAGGGCTCAATCAGCCCCAGCATTTT.

The V gene is TRBV20-1, the J gene TRBJ1-1, with 9 bases lining up with TRBD1. Germline V CDR1 and CDR2: DFQATT, SNEGSKA (reference sequence). CDR3 length: 11 amino acids. The CDR3: CSGQGPLEAFF. CDR3 sequence (DNA): TGCAGCGGACAGGGGCCTTTAGAGGCTTTCTTT.

The rearrangement links TRBV7-2 to TRBJ2-1; D not resolved. Germline-derived CDR1 and CDR2 are SGHTA and FQGNSA. This CDR3 has 13 amino acids. The V gene lost 1 base and the J gene lost 5 bases, with 6 bases spanning the gap. This CDR3 reads CASSLDRDNEQFF. Here the CDR3 DNA reads TGTGCCAGCAGCTTAGACCGAGACAATGAGCAGTTCTTC.

V gene TRBV9 combines with J gene TRBJ2-2; TRBD2 might be the D (5 bases). Trimming removed 7 bases at V and 0 bases at J, with 10 bases between. The CDR3 is 14 residues long. Germline loops: CDR1 SGDLS, CDR2 YYNGEE. In DNA, the CDR3 is TGTGCCAGCCGGGGTCACGCGAACACCGGGGAGCTGTTTTTT. Protein sequence: CASRGHANTGELFF.

The chain is built from TRBV19 and TRBJ2-7; D may be TRBD1 (6 bases). This CDR3 is built from 13 residues. Per germline, CDR1 LNHDA and CDR2 SQIVND (reference sequence). V lost 5 bases and J lost 1, with 9 bases in between. CDR3 nucleotides: TGTGCCAGTAGTTTCGGGACATCCTACGAGCAGTACTTC. Its translation: CASSFGTSYEQYF.

The chain uses TRBV19 and TRBJ1-2, with 9 bases aligning to TRBD1. This CDR3 is 16 amino acids long. Germline V gene lookup returns CDR1 LNHDA and CDR2 SQIVND (reference sequence). Unmatched junction bases numbered 7, after V lost 1 base and J lost 4 bases. CDR3: CASSIATGGGAYGYTF. CDR3 nucleotide sequence: TGTGCCAGTAGTATAGCGACAGGGGGTGGAGCCTATGGCTACACCTTC. The variable domain in full, completed from reference TRBV19 and TRBJ1-2, reads DGGITQSPKYLFRKEGQNVTLSCEQNLNHDAMYWYRQDPGQGLRLIYYSQIVNDFQKGDIAEGYSVSREKKESFPLTVTSAQKNPTAFYLCASSIATGGGAYGYTFGSGTRLTVV.

V is TRBV5-1 and J is TRBJ2-5, with TRBD1 matching over 9 bases. Matching the DNA end better, TRBJ2-7 makes the J call doubtful. The CDR3 consists of 16 residues. Per the germline V gene, CDR1 is SGHRS and CDR2 is YFSETQ. CDR3 nucleotides: TGCGCCAGCAGCTTGGACCGGACAGGGGACGCCTACGAGCAGTACTTC. Its protein product is CASSLDRTGDAYEQYF.